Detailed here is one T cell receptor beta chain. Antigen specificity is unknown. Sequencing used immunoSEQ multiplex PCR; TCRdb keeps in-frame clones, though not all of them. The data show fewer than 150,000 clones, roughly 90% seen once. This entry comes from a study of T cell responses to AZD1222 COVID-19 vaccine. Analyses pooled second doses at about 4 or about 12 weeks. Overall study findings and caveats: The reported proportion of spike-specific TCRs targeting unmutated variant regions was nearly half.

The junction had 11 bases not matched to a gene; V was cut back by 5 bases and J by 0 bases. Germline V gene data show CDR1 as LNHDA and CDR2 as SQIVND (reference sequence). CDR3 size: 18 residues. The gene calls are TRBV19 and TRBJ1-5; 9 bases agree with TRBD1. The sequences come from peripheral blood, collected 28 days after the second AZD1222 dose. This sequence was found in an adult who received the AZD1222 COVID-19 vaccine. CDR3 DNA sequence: TGTGCCAGTAGTTCCCCGGGACAGGGCCTATATAGCAATCAGCCCCAGCATTTT. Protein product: CASSSPGQGLYSNQPQHF.